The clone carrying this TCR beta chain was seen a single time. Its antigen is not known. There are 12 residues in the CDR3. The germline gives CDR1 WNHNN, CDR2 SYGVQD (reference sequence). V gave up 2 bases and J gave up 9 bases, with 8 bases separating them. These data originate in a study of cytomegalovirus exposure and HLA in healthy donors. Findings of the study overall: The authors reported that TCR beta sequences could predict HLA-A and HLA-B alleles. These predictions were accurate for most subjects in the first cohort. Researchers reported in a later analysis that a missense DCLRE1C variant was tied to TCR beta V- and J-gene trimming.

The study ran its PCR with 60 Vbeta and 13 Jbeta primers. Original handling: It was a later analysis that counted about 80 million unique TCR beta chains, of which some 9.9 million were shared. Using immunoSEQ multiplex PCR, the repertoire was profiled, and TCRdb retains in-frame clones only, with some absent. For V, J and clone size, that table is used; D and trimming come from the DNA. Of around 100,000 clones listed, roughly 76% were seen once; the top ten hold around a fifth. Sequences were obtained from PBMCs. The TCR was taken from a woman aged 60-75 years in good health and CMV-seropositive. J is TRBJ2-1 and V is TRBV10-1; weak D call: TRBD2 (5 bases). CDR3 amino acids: CASSEGGGEQFF. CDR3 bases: TGCGCCAGCAGTGAGGGAGGAGGTGAGCAGTTCTTC.